Below, 6 T cell receptor beta chains from the same sample are listed, as sequenced in a study of Ad26.COV2.S vaccination and SARS-CoV-2 variants. Some clones are missing from TCRdb's copy, which holds only in-frame ones; the method was immunoSEQ multiplex PCR. Counted here are over 110,000 clones, about nine tenths occurring once; the ten biggest clones make up around 5%. This specimen consisted of peripheral blood, obtained after recovery from COVID-19. The receptors shown here come from a human donor who had recovered from COVID-19.

This sequence joins TRBV19 and TRBJ2-1; D is undetermined. This CDR3 spans 15 amino acids. Germline values: CDR1 LNHDA, CDR2 SQIVND (reference sequence). Deletions cut 1 base from V and 0 bases from J, with 7 bases between. Written as DNA, the CDR3 is TGTGCCAGTAGTATAGTAGTAGACTCCTACAATGAGCAGTTCTTC. Residues: CASSIVVDSYNEQFF.

This clone was seen only a few times. The chain carries TRBV19 and TRBJ2-7; D not certain. The CDR3 consists of 14 residues. Per germline, CDR1 LNHDA and CDR2 SQIVND (reference sequence). V gave up 5 bases and J gave up 3 bases, with 14 bases separating them. The CDR3 spells CASSGTGRIYEQYF. CDR3 nucleotide sequence: TGTGCCAGTAGTGGCACGGGCAGGATCTACGAGCAGTACTTC.

The rearrangement uses TRBV6-1 and TRBJ1-6, with unresolved D. Germline CDR1 MNHNS, CDR2 SASEGT. The CDR3 runs to 14 residues. Trimming took off 3 bases at V and 3 bases at J, with 6 bases between the two ends. CDR3 DNA sequence: TGTGCCAGCAGTGAGCTCATCTATAATTCACCCCTCCACTTT. Translation: CASSELIYNSPLHF.

The gene calls are TRBV2 and TRBJ2-1; weak D call: TRBD1 (6 bases). CDR1 is SNHLY, CDR2 FYNNEI, per germline. V dropped 7 bases and J dropped 1 base, with 14 bases sitting between them. This CDR3 is 15 amino acids long. CDR3 protein: CASNVQGQSYNEQFF. CDR3 nucleotides: TGTGCCAGCAATGTACAGGGTCAGTCCTACAATGAGCAGTTCTTC.

The chain joins TRBV29-1 to TRBJ2-2; possible D gene TRBD2, 5 bases. This CDR3 is built from 15 residues. V lost 2 bases and J lost 2, with 12 bases in between. Germline V gene lookup returns CDR1 SQVTM and CDR2 ANQGSEA. The CDR3 nucleotides read TGCAGCGTTGAACCACACGAGGGAAACACCGGGGAGCTGTTTTTT. Translating gives CSVEPHEGNTGELFF.

The chain couples TRBV7-6 to TRBJ1-3, with D possibly matching TRBD1 (5 bases). The CDR3 has 16 amino acids. V shed 4 bases and J shed 0 bases, with 13 bases lying between them. In germline, CDR1 is SGHVS, CDR2 FNYEAQ. Here the CDR3 DNA reads TGTGCCAGCAGCTCAAGACAGACCGACTCTGGAAACACCATATATTTT. Translation gives CASSSRQTDSGNTIYF.